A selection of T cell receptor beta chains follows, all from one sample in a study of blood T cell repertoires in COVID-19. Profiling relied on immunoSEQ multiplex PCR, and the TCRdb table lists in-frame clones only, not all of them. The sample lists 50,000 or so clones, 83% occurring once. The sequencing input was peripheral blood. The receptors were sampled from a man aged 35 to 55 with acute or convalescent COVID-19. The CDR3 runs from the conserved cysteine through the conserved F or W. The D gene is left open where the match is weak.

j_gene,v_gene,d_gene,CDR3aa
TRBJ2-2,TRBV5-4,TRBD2,CASGSGGVNTGELFF
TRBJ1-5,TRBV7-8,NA,CAAANNSNQPQHF
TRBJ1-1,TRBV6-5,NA,CASSYSGGWDTEAFF
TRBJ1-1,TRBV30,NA,CAWSADPEGVAFF
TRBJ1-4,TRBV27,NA,CASSLSITGEKLFF
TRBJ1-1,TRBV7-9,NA,CASSVMGGKNTEAFF
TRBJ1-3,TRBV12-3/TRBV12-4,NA,CASSRQQGNTIYF
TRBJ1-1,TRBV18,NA,CASSYRSTEAFF
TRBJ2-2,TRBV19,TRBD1,CASSIFGTGGVGTGELFF
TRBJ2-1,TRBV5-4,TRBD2,CASSPGTSGGAGYNEQFF
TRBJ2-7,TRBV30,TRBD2,CAWRGTSGRSSYEQYF
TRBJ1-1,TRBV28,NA,CASSLTTGTSTEAFF
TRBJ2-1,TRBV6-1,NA,CASSEAREIRHEQFF
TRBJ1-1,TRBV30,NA,CAWSVHGSGEAFF
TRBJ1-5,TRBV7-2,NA,CASSPRGGAQNQPQHF
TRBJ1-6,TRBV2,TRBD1,CASSRDSHSPLHF
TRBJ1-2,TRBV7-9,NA,CASSEGQINGYTF
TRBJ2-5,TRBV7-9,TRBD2,CASSLGGGTSGPRETQYF
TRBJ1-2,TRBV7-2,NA,CASSLDSGVKSGYTF
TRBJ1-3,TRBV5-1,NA,CASSLASAGGNTIYF
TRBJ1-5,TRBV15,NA,CATSRDTGQPQHF
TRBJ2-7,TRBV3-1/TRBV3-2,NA,CASRGQRYEQYF
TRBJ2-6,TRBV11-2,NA,CASSVDGSGANVLTF
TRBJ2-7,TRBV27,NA,CASSLGLGGRYEQYF
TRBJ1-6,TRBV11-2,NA,CASREAFGNSPLHF
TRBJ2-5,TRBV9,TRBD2,CASGGGTSGETQYF
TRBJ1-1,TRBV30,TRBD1,CAWTPGQGKTEAFF
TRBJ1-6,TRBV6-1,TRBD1,CASSDVLTGGARSPLHF
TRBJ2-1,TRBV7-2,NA,CASSRIISGSYNEQFF
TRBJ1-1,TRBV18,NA,CASSPDRKNTEAFF
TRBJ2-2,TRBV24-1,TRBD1,CATSDTGQGGTGELFF
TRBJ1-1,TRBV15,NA,CATSGGGDYTEAFF
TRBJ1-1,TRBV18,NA,CASSQSRGNTEAFF
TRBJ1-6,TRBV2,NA,CARQGGNSPLHF
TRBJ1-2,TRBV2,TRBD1,CASRGGQTYGYTF
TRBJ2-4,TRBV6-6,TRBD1,CASSRQGGSGKNIQYF
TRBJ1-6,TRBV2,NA,CASSESGENSPLHF
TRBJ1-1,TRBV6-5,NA,CASSYGEGVGTEAFF
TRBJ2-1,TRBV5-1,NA,CASSSDNIVDNEQFF
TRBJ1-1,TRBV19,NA,CASSPWTRPSEAFF
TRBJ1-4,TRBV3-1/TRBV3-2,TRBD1,CASSPRGTATNEKLFF
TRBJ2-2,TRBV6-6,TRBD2,CASRPGRDGELFF
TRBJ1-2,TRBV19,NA,CASSILDSGAYGYTF
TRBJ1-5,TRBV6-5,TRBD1,CASSYDRGNQPQHF
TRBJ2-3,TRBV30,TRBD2,CAWNPPHLELAGSTDTQYF
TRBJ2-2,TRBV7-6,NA,CASSLVRQGGANTGELFF
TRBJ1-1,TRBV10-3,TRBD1,CAISARQGAEGTEAFF
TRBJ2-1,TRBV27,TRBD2,CASSIRRDYVLTSSYNEQFF
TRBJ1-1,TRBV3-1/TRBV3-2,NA,CASSLGQHTEAFF
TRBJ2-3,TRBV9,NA,CASSVVRGSTDTQYF
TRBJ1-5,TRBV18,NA,CASSLGLQLQPQHF
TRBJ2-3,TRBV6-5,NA,CASRDRDTQYF
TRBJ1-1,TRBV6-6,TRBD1,CASSRDSPEAFF